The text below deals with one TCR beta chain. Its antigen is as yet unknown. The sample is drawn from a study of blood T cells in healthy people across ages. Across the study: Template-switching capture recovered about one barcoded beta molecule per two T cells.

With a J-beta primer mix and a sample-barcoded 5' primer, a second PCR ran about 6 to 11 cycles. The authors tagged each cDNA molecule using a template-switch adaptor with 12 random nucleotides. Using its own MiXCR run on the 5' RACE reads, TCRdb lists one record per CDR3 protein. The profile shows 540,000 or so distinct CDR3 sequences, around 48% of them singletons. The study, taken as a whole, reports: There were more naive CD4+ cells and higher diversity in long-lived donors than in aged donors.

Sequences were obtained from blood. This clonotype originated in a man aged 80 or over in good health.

CDR3 residues: CSARPRGQGSHEQYF. DNA for the CDR3: TGCAGTGCCAGACCCCGGGGACAGGGGTCCCACGAGCAGTACTTC. The chain carries TRBV20-1 and TRBJ2-7; 10 nucleotides agree with TRBD1. CDR1 and CDR2 from the germline V gene are DFQATT and SNEGSKA (reference sequence). J lost 5 bases, V lost 6 bases, and 13 bases had no gene match. This CDR3 contains 15 residues.